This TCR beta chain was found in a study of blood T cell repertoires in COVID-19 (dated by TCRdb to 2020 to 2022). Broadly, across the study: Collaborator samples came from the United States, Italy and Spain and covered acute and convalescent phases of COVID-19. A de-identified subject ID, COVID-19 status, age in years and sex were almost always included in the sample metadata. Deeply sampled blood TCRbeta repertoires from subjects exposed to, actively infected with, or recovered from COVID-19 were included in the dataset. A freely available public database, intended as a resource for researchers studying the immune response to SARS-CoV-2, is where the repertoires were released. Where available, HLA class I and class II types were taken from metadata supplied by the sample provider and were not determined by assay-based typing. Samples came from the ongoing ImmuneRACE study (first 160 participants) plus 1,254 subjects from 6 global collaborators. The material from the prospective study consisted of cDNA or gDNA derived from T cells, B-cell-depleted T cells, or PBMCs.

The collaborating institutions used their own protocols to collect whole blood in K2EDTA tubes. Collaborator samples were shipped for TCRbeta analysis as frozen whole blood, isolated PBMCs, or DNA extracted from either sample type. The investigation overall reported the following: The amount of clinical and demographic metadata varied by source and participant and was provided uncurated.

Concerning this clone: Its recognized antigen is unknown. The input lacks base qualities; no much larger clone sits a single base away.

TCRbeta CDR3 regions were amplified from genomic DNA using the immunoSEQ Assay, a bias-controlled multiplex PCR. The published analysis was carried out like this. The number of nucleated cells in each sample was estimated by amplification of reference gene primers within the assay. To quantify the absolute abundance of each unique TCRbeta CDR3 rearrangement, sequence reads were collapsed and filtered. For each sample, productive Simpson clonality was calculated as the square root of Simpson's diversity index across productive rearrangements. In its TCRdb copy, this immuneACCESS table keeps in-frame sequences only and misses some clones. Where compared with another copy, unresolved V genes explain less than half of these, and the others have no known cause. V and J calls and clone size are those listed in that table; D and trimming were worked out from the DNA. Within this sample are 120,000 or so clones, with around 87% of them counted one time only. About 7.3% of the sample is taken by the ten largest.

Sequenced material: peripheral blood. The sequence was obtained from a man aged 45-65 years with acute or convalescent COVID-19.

The sequenced DNA is TGTGCCAGCAGCCAGGAGGACGGAGTTGGCTACACCTTC. This translates into CASSQEDGVGYTF. The V and J segments used are TRBV3-1 (or the pseudogene TRBV3-2) and TRBJ1-2; the D gene identity is not certain. The CDR1 and CDR2 encoded by the germline V gene (reference sequence) are LGHDT and YNNKEL. The CDR3, cysteine through phenylalanine, is 13 amino acids long. The only DNA kept is the CDR3, 39 bases in frame from the first base. A distance of 12 bases separates the germline ends of V and J, which lose 3 bases and 7 bases respectively.